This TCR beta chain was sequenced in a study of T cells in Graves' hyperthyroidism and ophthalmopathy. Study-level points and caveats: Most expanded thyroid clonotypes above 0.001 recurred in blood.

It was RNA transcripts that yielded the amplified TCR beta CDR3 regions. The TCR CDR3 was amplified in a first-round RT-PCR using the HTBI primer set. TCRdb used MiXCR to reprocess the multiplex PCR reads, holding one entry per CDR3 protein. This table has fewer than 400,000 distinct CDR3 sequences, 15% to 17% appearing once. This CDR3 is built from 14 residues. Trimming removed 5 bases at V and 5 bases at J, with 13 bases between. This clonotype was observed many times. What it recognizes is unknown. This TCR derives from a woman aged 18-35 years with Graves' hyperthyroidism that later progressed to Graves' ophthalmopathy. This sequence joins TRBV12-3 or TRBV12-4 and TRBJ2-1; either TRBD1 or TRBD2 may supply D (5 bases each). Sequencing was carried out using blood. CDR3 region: CASSVGDGDNEQFF. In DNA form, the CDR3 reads TGTGCCAGCAGTGTTGGGGACGGTGACAATGAGCAGTTCTTC.